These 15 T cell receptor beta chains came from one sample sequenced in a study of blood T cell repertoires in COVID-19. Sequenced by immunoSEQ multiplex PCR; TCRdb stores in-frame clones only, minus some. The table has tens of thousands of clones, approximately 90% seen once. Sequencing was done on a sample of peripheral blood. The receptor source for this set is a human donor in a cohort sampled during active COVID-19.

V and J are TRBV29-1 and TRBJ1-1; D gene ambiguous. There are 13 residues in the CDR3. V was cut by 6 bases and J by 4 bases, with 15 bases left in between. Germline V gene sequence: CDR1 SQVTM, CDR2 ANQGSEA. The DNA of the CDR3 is TGCAGCGTAATTTTTCAGGAGGTCACTGAAGCTTTCTTT. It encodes CSVIFQEVTEAFF.

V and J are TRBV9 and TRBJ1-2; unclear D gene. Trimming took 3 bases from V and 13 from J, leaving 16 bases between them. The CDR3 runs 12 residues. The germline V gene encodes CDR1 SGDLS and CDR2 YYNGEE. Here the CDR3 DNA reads TGTGCCAGCAGCGCCGGGGATCAAGGATGCACCTTC. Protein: CASSAGDQGCTF.

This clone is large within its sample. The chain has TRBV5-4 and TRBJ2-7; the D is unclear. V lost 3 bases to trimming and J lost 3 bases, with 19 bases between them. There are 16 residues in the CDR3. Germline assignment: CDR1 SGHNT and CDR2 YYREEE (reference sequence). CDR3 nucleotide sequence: TGTGCCAGCAGCTCGAACCCCAGCGCGACCGTCTACGAGCAGTACTTC. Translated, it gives CASSSNPSATVYEQYF.

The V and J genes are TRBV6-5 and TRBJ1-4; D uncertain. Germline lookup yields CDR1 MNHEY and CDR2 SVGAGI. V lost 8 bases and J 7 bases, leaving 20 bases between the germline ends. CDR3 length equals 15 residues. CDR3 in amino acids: CASAPGGSRGEKLFF. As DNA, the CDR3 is TGTGCCAGCGCCCCAGGCGGGTCGCGTGGTGAAAAACTGTTTTTT.

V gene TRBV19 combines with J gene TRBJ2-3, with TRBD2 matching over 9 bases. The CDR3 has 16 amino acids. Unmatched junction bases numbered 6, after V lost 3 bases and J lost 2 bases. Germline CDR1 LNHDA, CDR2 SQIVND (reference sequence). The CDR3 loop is CASSILAGVNTDTQYF. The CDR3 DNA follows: TGTGCCAGTAGTATTTTAGCGGGAGTAAACACAGATACGCAGTATTTT.

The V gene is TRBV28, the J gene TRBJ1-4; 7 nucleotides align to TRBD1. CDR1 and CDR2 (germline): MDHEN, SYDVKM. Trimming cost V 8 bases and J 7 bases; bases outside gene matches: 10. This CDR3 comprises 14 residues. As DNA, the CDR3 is TGTGCCAGCGGCCGCCGAGCAGGGGGTGAAAAACTGTTTTTT. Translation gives CASGRRAGGEKLFF.

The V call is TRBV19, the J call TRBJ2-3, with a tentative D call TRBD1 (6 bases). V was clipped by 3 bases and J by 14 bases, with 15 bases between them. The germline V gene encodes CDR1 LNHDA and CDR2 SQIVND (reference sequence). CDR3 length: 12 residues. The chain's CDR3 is CASSMGTGQVYF. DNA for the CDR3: TGTGCCAGTAGTATGGGTACGGGACAAGTGTATTTT.

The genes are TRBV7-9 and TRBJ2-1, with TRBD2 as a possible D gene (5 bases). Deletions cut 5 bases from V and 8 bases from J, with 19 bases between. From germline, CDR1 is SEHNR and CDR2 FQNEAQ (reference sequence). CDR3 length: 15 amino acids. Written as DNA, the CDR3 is TGTGCCAGCAGCCCCCCCCGAGGGAGTAACGATGAGCAGTTCTTC. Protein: CASSPPRGSNDEQFF.

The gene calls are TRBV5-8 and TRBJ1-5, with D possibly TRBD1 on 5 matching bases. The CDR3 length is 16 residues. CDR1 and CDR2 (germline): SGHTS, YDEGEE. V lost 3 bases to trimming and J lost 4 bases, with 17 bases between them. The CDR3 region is CASSWGGGSKNQPQHF. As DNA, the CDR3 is TGTGCCAGCAGCTGGGGCGGGGGTAGTAAGAATCAGCCCCAGCATTTT.

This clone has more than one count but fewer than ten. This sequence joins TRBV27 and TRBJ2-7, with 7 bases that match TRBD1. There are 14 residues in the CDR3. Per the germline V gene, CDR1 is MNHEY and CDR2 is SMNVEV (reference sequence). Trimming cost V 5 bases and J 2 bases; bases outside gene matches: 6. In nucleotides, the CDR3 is TGTGCCAGCAGTCCACCGGGACAGCCCTACGAGCAGTACTTC. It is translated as CASSPPGQPYEQYF.

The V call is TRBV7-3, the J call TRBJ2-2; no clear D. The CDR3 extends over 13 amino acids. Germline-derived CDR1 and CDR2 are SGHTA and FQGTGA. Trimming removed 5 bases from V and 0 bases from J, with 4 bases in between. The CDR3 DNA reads TGTGCCAGCAGCCCCACGAACACCGGGGAGCTGTTTTTT. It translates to CASSPTNTGELFF.

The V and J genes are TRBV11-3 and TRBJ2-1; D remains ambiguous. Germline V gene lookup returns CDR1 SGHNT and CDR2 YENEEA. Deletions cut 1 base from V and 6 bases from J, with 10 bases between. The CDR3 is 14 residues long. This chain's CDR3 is CASSLALYPNEQFF. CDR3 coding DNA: TGTGCCAGCAGCTTAGCTCTATACCCCAATGAGCAGTTCTTC.

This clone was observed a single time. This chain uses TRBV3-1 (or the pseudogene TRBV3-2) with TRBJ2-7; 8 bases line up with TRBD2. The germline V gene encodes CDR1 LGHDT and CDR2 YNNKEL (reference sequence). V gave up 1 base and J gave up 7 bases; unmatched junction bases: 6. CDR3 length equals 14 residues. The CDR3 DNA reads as TGTGCCAGCAGCCAAGTGACCGGGGGGGAAGAGCAGTACTTC. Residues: CASSQVTGGEEQYF.

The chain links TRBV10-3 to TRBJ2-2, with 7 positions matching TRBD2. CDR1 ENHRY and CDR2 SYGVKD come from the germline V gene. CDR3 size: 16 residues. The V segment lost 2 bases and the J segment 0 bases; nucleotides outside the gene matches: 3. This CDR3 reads CAISENLAANTGELFF. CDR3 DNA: TGTGCCATCAGTGAGAACCTAGCGGCGAACACCGGGGAGCTGTTTTTT.

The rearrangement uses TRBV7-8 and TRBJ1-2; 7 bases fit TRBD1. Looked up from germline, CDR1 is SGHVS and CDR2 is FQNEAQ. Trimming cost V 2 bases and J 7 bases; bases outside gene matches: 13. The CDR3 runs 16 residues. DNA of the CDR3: TGTGCCAGCAGCTTAATGGCTGCAGGGGGATATGGTGGCTACACCTTC. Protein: CASSLMAAGGYGGYTF. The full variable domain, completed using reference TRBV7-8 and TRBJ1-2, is GAGVSQSPRYKVAKRGQDVALRCDPISGHVSLFWYQQALGQGPEFLTYFQNEAQLDKSGLPSDRFFAERPEGSVSTLKIQRTQQEDSAVYLCASSLMAAGGYGGYTFGSGTRLTVV.